This passage covers 2 T cell receptor beta chains from one sample sequenced in a study of T cells in Graves' hyperthyroidism and ophthalmopathy. Researchers took RNA transcripts and amplified the TCR beta CDR3 regions from them. TCR CDR3 underwent first-round RT-PCR with the HTBI primer set. TCRdb passed the multiplex PCR reads through MiXCR, listing each CDR3 protein once. The profile shows about 740,000 distinct CDR3 sequences, around 15% of them singletons. The sample consisted of blood. Every receptor here comes from a woman younger than 35 with Graves' hyperthyroidism.

This clonotype was counted only a few times. The J gene is TRBJ2-2, the V gene TRBV30; D not resolved. With 0 bases removed from V and 3 bases from J, the gap between germline ends came to 11 bases. The CDR3 contains 15 residues. CDR1 is GTSNPN, CDR2 SVGIG, per germline (reference sequence). The CDR3 protein is CAWSVSASYTGELFF. CDR3 in DNA: TGTGCCTGGAGTGTATCGGCTAGTTACACCGGGGAGCTGTTTTTT.

This clonotype was found many times. The rearrangement joins TRBV19 to TRBJ1-1, with D maybe TRBD1 (6 bases). The CDR3 contains 16 residues. Germline V CDR1 and CDR2: LNHDA, SQIVND (reference sequence). Trimming removed 3 bases from V and 1 base from J, with 15 bases in between. The CDR3 is CASSIPGQSRNTEAFF. CDR3 in DNA: TGTGCCAGTAGTATCCCCGGACAGTCTCGGAACACTGAAGCTTTCTTT.